Sequencing of this T cell receptor (beta chain) was carried out in a study of a mutant IDH1 vaccine in newly diagnosed glioma. For the study at large: Onset of vaccination occurred 4-6 weeks following radiotherapy alone, or with temozolomide cycles. Previous treatment comprised radiotherapy, temozolomide, or both, mostly both.

Germline V gives CDR1 LNHDA, CDR2 SQIVND (reference sequence). V lost 1 base, J lost 4 bases, and 1 base stayed unmatched. The CDR3 covers 15 residues. About this clone itself: As yet, its antigen is unknown.

Time point meaning: week 11, during vaccination. Doses of 300 ug of mutant IDH1 20-mer peptide were given with topical imiquimod. In every donor, the tumor was a new WHO grade 3 or 4 IDH1-mutant, ATRX-lost astrocytoma. The method was immunoSEQ multiplex PCR; TCRdb's version includes in-frame clones alone and lacks a portion of them. This table has tens of thousands of clones, 84% appearing once. The clonotype originates from a man aged 35 to 55 with glioma. Sequenced here: PBMCs, sampled from a glioma patient whose treatment included an IDH1 peptide vaccine. The chain has TRBV19 and TRBJ1-5, with TRBD1 matching over 10 bases. CDR3: CASSIGTGGNQPQHF. In nucleotides, the CDR3 is TGTGCCAGTAGTATAGGGACAGGGGGGAATCAGCCCCAGCATTTT.